The clone carrying this T cell receptor beta chain has at least ten counts. TCR beta CDR3 region amplification was performed from RNA transcripts. A set of HTBI primers served as the primers for a first-round RT-PCR of the TCR CDR3. TCRdb ran MiXCR on the multiplex PCR reads and lists one entry per CDR3 protein. This table has about 590,000 distinct CDR3 sequences, about 15% appearing once. The sample is drawn from a study of T cells in Graves' hyperthyroidism and ophthalmopathy. The study left out patients who had uncontrolled infection, other autoimmune disease, pregnancy or lactation. This clonotype was obtained from a woman in her 30s with Graves' hyperthyroidism. What was sequenced was blood.

The CDR3 region has the DNA TGCAGTGCTAGTCAATGGGACAGCTCCTACAATGAGCAGTTCTTC. It translates to CSASQWDSSYNEQFF. V is TRBV20-1 and J is TRBJ2-1; 7 nucleotides align to TRBD1. The CDR3 runs 15 residues. J lost 0 bases, V lost 3 bases, and 5 bases had no gene match. Looked up from germline, CDR1 is DFQATT and CDR2 is SNEGSKA (reference sequence).